The sequence of this T cell receptor beta chain was determined in a study of T cell repertoires in cytomegalovirus infection. This clonotype turned up a few times. What it recognizes is unknown. From the reads, TCRdb called clonotypes with MiXCR, one entry per CDR3 protein. The data contain 250,000 to 300,000 distinct CDR3 sequences, 22% of them singletons. V was clipped by 7 bases and J by 0 bases, with 22 bases between them. In germline, CDR1 is MDHEN, CDR2 SYDVKM. The CDR3 loop spans 18 amino acids. The receptor comes from a human donor in good health (CMV status not recorded). Some clones in this sample may be carry-over from other donors' samples. Sequenced material: cultured PBMCs, taken from culture after CMV antigen stimulation. The V and J genes are TRBV28 and TRBJ2-1; D is ambiguous. The CDR3 sequence: CASTARVGRQSSYNEQFF. CDR3 nucleotide sequence: TGTGCCAGCACCGCCCGCGTCGGGCGACAAAGCTCCTACAATGAGCAGTTCTTC.